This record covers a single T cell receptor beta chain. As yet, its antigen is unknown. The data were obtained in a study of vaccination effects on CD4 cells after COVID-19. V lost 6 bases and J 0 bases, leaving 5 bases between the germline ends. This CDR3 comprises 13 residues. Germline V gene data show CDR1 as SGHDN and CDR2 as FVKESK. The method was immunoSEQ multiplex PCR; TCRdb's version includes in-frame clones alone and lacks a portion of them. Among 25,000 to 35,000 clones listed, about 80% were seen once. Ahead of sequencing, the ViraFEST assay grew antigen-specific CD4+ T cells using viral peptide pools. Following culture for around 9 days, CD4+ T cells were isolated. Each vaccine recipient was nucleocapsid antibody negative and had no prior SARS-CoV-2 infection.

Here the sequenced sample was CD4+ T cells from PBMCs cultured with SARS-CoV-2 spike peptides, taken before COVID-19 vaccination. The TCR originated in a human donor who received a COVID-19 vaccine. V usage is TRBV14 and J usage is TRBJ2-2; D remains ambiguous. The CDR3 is CASSRANTGELFF. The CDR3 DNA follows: TGTGCCAGCAGTCGGGCGAACACCGGGGAGCTGTTTTTT.